These 23 T cell receptor beta chains share one sample of origin, sequenced in a study of blood T cells in healthy people across ages. For the second PCR, which ran for about 6 to 11 cycles, a sample-barcoded 5' primer and a J-beta primer mix were used. MiXCR, applied by TCRdb to the 5' RACE reads, yields one record per CDR3 protein. The sample includes 920,000 or so distinct CDR3 sequences, 40% to 55% of them seen just once. The sequenced sample was blood. The receptors were gathered from a woman aged 60-75 years in good health.

The table lists this clonotype with a few counts. The chain has TRBV2 and TRBJ1-2; no reliable D call. The CDR3 is made up of 13 amino acids. V was pared by 7 bases and J by 7 bases, with 16 bases between. The germline gives CDR1 SNHLY, CDR2 FYNNEI. The CDR3 DNA sequence: TGTGCCAGCAACGTACGGGTCTTTGGTGGCTACACCTTC. Translating gives CASNVRVFGGYTF.

The V gene is TRBV2, the J gene TRBJ2-3, with TRBD2 identical over 11 bases. Germline V gene lookup returns CDR1 SNHLY and CDR2 FYNNEI. V shed 5 bases, J shed 5 bases, and the junction held 3 bases outside the gene matches. The CDR3 is made up of 14 amino acids. The chain's CDR3 is CASSLAGGQDTQYF. The CDR3 DNA is TGTGCCAGCAGTTTAGCGGGAGGGCAAGATACGCAGTATTTT.

In regard to this clonotype: Here the CDR3 omits its conserved ending phenylalanine or tryptophan, so a read error is the likely source. V and J are TRBV2 and TRBJ2-1; 11 nucleotides match TRBD2. J was trimmed by 11 bases and V by 3 bases; bases with no gene match: 9. CDR3 length: 15 residues. Per germline, CDR1 SNHLY and CDR2 FYNNEI. The CDR3 spells CASSDLAGGGNKQFL. The CDR3 DNA is TGTGCCAGCAGTGATCTAGCGGGAGGAGGAAATAAGCAGTTCTTG.

On this clonotype itself: At one boundary the junction diverges from the germline segment, which might be a read error. V usage is TRBV20-1 and J usage is TRBJ2-6; 9 bases are shared with TRBD2. Germline V gene sequence: CDR1 DFQATT, CDR2 SNEGSKA (reference sequence). This CDR3 spans 18 amino acids. The CDR3 protein is CNASPGTSLNSGANVLTF. In DNA, the CDR3 is TGCAATGCTAGTCCTGGGACTAGCCTTAACTCTGGGGCCAACGTCCTGACTTTC.

The chain is built from TRBV19 and TRBJ2-3; 8 bases fit TRBD1. The CDR3 runs to 14 residues. Germline CDR1 is LNHDA and CDR2 is SQIVND (reference sequence). After removal of 3 bases from V and 5 bases from J, the junction contained 4 bases not matched to a gene. The CDR3 sequence: CASSISTGGDTQYF. Here the CDR3 DNA reads TGTGCCAGTAGTATTAGTACAGGGGGAGATACGCAGTATTTT.

This chain connects TRBV29-1 to TRBJ2-1; tentative D call: TRBD1 (6 bases). The assigned J gene may be wrong: the sequence end matches TRBJ2-7 better. Germline loops: CDR1 SQVTM, CDR2 ANQGSEA. The CDR3 is 15 residues long. In nucleotides, the CDR3 is TGCAGCGCTTCACCAGGACAGCGCTCCTACAATGAGCAGTACTTC. Translation gives CSASPGQRSYNEQYF.

The V gene is TRBV3-1, the J gene TRBJ1-2, with D perhaps matching TRBD1 (5 bases). Trimming left V 3 bases short and J 3 bases short, with 14 bases between. Germline V gene lookup returns CDR1 LGHDT and CDR2 YNNKEL (reference sequence). This CDR3 is built from 15 residues. CDR3 sequence reads: CASSHPWGPDYGYTF. In nucleotides, the CDR3 is TGTGCCAGCAGCCACCCGTGGGGCCCTGACTATGGCTACACCTTC.

This clonotype was detected only a few times. J is TRBJ2-5 and V is TRBV6-5, with TRBD2 matching over 9 bases. Germline trimming cut 2 bases from V and 1 base from J; bases unmatched to any gene: 2. CDR3 length: 15 residues. CDR1 MNHEY and CDR2 SVGAGI come from the germline V gene. The CDR3 spells CASSYAGGPQETQYF. The CDR3 DNA reads TGTGCCAGCAGTTACGCGGGAGGGCCCCAAGAGACCCAGTACTTC.

The J gene is TRBJ2-1, the V gene TRBV15, with 7 bases matching TRBD2. There are 15 residues in the CDR3. Germline CDR1 LNHNV, CDR2 YYDKDF (reference sequence). V lost 0 bases to trimming and J lost 9 bases; unmatched junction nucleotides: 8. CDR3 coding DNA: TGTGCCACCAGCAGAGATGGGGACTATGGGGGTGAGCAGTTCTTC. Amino acids: CATSRDGDYGGEQFF. The full variable domain, its missing parts supplied by reference TRBV15 and TRBJ2-1, is DAMVIQNPRYQVTQFGKPVTLSCSQTLNHNVMYWYQQKSSQAPKLLFHYYDKDFNNEADTPDNFQSRRPNTSFCFLDIRSPGLGDTAMYLCATSRDGDYGGEQFFGPGTRLTVL.

V gene TRBV20-1 combines with J gene TRBJ2-5, with TRBD2 matching over 9 bases. The junction had 8 bases not matched to a gene; V was cut back by 0 bases and J by 9 bases. Germline loops: CDR1 DFQATT, CDR2 SNEGSKA (reference sequence). This CDR3 is 14 amino acids long. CDR3 region: CSARDVSGRWAQYF. CDR3 sequence (DNA): TGCAGTGCTAGAGATGTAAGCGGGAGGTGGGCCCAGTACTTC.

This clonotype was picked up one time. For the CDR3, the DNA is TGTGCCAGCAGTTTATTGGACAGGGGCGATGGCTACACCTTC. Its protein is CASSLLDRGDGYTF. This sequence joins TRBV28 and TRBJ1-2; 9 nucleotides align to TRBD1. The CDR3 is 14 amino acids. V lost 1 base to trimming and J lost 6 bases; unmatched junction nucleotides: 3. Germline CDR1 MDHEN, CDR2 SYDVKM.

This rearrangement joins TRBV15 to TRBJ2-2, with 10 bases lining up with TRBD1. The germline V gene has CDR1 LNHNV and CDR2 YYDKDF (reference sequence). J was trimmed by 6 bases and V by 8 bases; bases with no gene match: 9. This CDR3 comprises 15 residues. Written as DNA, the CDR3 is TGTGCCACCGGGGGACAGGGGTCAATTGCCGGGGAGCTGTTTTTT. Protein sequence: CATGGQGSIAGELFF.

The rearrangement links TRBV7-6 to TRBJ2-1; TRBD2 matches at 9 bases. The CDR3 loop spans 15 amino acids. V trimming: 6 bases; J trimming: 5 bases; junction bases outside the gene matches: 8. Germline CDR1 is SGHVS and CDR2 is FNYEAQ. The CDR3 DNA reads TGTGCCAGCAGTGAAGCCGGGACTAGCAACAATGAGCAGTTCTTC. Translation: CASSEAGTSNNEQFF.

This clonotype was found a few times. The CDR3 DNA reads as TGTGCCAGCAGCCTCCATGGTGCGAGTGGTACCTACGAGCAGTACTTC. Amino acids: CASSLHGASGTYEQYF. The J gene is TRBJ2-7, the V gene TRBV11-2; D gene ambiguous. CDR3 length equals 16 residues. V lost 5 bases and J lost 2, with 19 bases in between. The germline gives CDR1 SGHAT, CDR2 FQNNGV.

A few counts support this clonotype. This chain connects TRBV9 to TRBJ2-1; a possible D gene is TRBD1 (6 bases). Per germline, CDR1 SGDLS and CDR2 YYNGEE. Deletions cut 4 bases from V and 0 bases from J, with 17 bases between. The length of the CDR3 is 17 residues. The CDR3 nucleotides are TGTGCCAGCAGCCCCAAGGGGGTTAGGAGCTCCTACAATGAGCAGTTCTTC. It encodes CASSPKGVRSSYNEQFF.

The chain recombines TRBV20-1 with TRBJ2-5, with 14 nucleotides matching TRBD2. Judging by the DNA end, TRBJ2-7 fits better; the J call may be wrong. The CDR3 is 21 amino acids. Germline assignment: CDR1 DFQATT and CDR2 SNEGSKA (reference sequence). CDR3: CSASNLDWGLAGALARREQYF. The DNA of the CDR3 is TGCAGTGCTAGCAACTTGGATTGGGGACTAGCGGGAGCATTAGCACGACGCGAGCAGTACTTC.

This rearrangement joins TRBV12-3 or TRBV12-4 to TRBJ1-2; D possibly corresponds to TRBD1 (5 bases). Trimming took off 7 bases at V and 4 bases at J, with 19 bases between the two ends. The CDR3 has 15 residues. The chain's CDR3 is CASTTGTSSFYGYTF. CDR3 sequence (DNA): TGTGCCAGCACTACCGGGACCTCTAGCTTCTATGGCTACACCTTC.

The rearrangement uses TRBV29-1 and TRBJ1-4; no definite D call. Germline CDR1 SQVTM, CDR2 ANQGSEA. This CDR3 contains 17 residues. Trimming removed 3 bases from V and 0 bases from J, with 17 bases in between. CDR3 region: CSVDGLPPGATNEKLFF. In nucleotides, the CDR3 is TGCAGCGTTGACGGCCTCCCCCCTGGCGCAACTAATGAAAAACTGTTTTTT.

This clonotype was found a few times. This chain connects TRBV10-3 to TRBJ2-4, with D maybe TRBD2 (7 bases). The DNA end is more similar to TRBJ2-7, so the J call may be wrong. The CDR3 extends over 13 amino acids. The V gene's germline CDR1 is ENHRY and CDR2 SYGVKD. The CDR3 region is CATAAGQLFEQYF. DNA for the CDR3: TGTGCCACAGCAGCGGGACAACTGTTCGAGCAGTACTTC.

In its sample, this clonotype was seen a few times. This chain uses TRBV20-1 with TRBJ2-5; TRBD2 agrees at 9 bases. The J call may be wrong; the DNA end is better matched by TRBJ2-7. The CDR3 has 14 residues. The V gene's germline CDR1 is DFQATT and CDR2 SNEGSKA (reference sequence). CDR3 sequence reads: CSADLAGSWYEQYF. CDR3 coding DNA: TGCAGTGCTGACCTAGCGGGAAGTTGGTACGAGCAGTACTTC.

The V call is TRBV30, the J call TRBJ1-1; a weak D match, TRBD1 (5 bases). CDR3 length: 13 amino acids. Deletions cut 6 bases from V and 5 bases from J, with 16 bases between. CDR1 is GTSNPN and CDR2 is SVGIG in the germline V gene (reference sequence). CDR3 residues: CACPGRVGTEAFF. CDR3 nucleotides: TGTGCCTGCCCGGGCAGGGTAGGAACTGAAGCTTTCTTT. Drawing the rest from reference TRBV30 and TRBJ1-1, the complete variable domain is SQTIHQWPATLVQPVGSPLSLECTVEGTSNPNLYWYRQAAGRGLQLLFYSVGIGQISSEVPQNLSASRPQDRQFILSSKKLLLSDSGFYLCACPGRVGTEAFFGQGTRLTVV.

This clonotype has only a few counts. This chain connects TRBV7-9 to TRBJ2-1; 8 bases are shared with TRBD2. V lost 5 bases and J lost 5; bases outside the gene matches: 11. This CDR3 has 16 residues. CDR1 and CDR2 (germline): SEHNR, FQNEAQ (reference sequence). The CDR3 loop is CASSPRFREGNNEQFF. Written as DNA, the CDR3 is TGTGCCAGCAGCCCCAGGTTCCGGGAGGGTAACAATGAGCAGTTCTTC.

This clonotype has more than one count but fewer than ten. This rearrangement joins TRBV7-2 to TRBJ2-1, with D uncertain. V lost 5 bases, J lost 6 bases, and 11 bases lay in between. CDR1 and CDR2 from the germline V gene are SGHTA and FQGNSA. This CDR3 region has 13 residues. In DNA, the CDR3 is TGTGCCAGCAGCCCCGGTAGGACCAATGAGCAGTTCTTC. It encodes CASSPGRTNEQFF.